This TCR beta chain was profiled in a study of CD8 T cells in Susac syndrome. Study as a whole: When blood was collected, patients with Susac syndrome were therapy-naive, were taking corticosteroids, or were receiving intravenous immunoglobulin alone. Findings and limits, study-wide: A handful of Susac-specific public clones appeared in CD8+ TEMRA repertoires, and under 20 in total CD8+ repertoires.

Random-hexamer reverse transcription was applied to roughly 0.5 to 1 ug RNA. The amplification used immunoSEQ multiplex PCR on TCR beta CDR3; it spanned 54 Vbeta and 13 Jbeta. TCRdb processed the immunoSEQ multiplex PCR reads anew with MiXCR; each CDR3 protein has one entry. The profile covers around 81,000 distinct CDR3 sequences, with approximately 95% appearing a single time and 0.85% to 1% taken by the ten largest. The length of the CDR3 is 16 residues. Trimming left V 4 bases short and J 7 bases short, with 22 bases between. Germline V CDR1 and CDR2: LGHNA, YNFKEQ. The authors carried out high-throughput sequencing of TCR beta. They applied it to CD8+ and CD4+ T cells obtained from blood. Remarks on this clonotype: Antigen unknown.

Sequenced input: CD8+ T cells from PBMCs. This receptor was taken from a human donor with Susac syndrome. J is TRBJ2-5 and V is TRBV4-2; D may be TRBD2 (6 bases). Here the CDR3 reads CASSPQEGSGGLTQYF. The CDR3 coding sequence is TGTGCCAGCAGCCCCCAGGAGGGGTCGGGCGGTTTGACCCAGTACTTC.